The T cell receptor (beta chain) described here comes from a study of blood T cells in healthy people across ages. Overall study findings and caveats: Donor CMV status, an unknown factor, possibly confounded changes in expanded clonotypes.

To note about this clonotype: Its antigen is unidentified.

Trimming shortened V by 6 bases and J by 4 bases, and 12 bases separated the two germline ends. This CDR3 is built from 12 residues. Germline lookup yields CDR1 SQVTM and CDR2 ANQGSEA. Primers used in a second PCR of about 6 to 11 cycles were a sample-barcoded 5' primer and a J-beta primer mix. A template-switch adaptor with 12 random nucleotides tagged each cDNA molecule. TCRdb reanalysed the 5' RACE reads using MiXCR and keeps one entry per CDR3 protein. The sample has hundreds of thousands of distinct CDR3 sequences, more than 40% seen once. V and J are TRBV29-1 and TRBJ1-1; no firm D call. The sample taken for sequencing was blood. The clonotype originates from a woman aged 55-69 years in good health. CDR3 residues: CSVSWGGTEAFF. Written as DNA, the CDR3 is TGCAGCGTGTCCTGGGGAGGCACTGAAGCTTTCTTT. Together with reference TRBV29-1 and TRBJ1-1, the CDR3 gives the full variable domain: SAVISQKPSRDICQRGTSLTIQCQVDSQVTMMFWYRQQPGQSLTLIATANQGSEATYESGFVIDKFPISRPNLTFSTLTVSNMSPEDSSIYLCSVSWGGTEAFFGQGTRLTVV.